This TCR beta chain was found in a study of CD8+ T cells in alopecia areata (dated by TCRdb to the late 2010s). About the full investigation: Treated patients were enrolled in an open-label pilot trial of oral tofacitinib, 5 to 10 mg twice daily, for moderate-to-severe alopecia areata. Tofacitinib was administered for 6 to 18 months, and 6 months of follow-up off drug were then conducted to assess delayed response and recurrence. To study T cell clonal expansion in alopecia areata, the researchers applied high-throughput TCRbeta sequencing to both the C3H/HeJ mouse model and human patients. Scalp tissue and sorted CD4+ and CD8+ peripheral blood T cells from patchy and totalis/universalis alopecia areata patients and from healthy controls were covered by human TCRbeta sequencing. Biopsies were taken from tofacitinib-treated patients at baseline and at 4 and 24 weeks of treatment, and a later scalp biopsy was taken in several of the tofacitinib-treated patients. Scalp clonality was compared among normal scalp (n=4), patchy alopecia areata scalp (n=8), and alopecia totalis/universalis scalp (n=8). RNA was extracted with the PAXgene miRNA kit for fixed scalp, the miRNeasy kit for PBMCs, and the RNeasy kit for mouse skin. immunoSEQ multiplex PCR using 35 Vbeta forward primers and 13 Jbeta reverse primers was used to amplify TCRbeta CDR3 regions. Summary of the overall study and its limitations: Shared TCR sequences between patients were less evident than in mice, which may be partly attributable to HLA diversity in the patient population. Resident alphabeta T cells in normal human skin are also sequenced, complicating scalp TCR repertoire analysis, unlike mouse skin dominated by gammadelta T cells. Compared with normal scalp, lesional scalp had higher clonality and more expanded CD8+ clones, particularly in alopecia totalis/universalis, a pattern that suggests antigenic drive.

Explained via the paper, the time point label denotes: baseline before oral tofacitinib. Lesional scalp punch biopsies and peripheral blood were collected from alopecia areata patients. PBMCs were isolated by density centrifugation and stained for CD3, CD4 and CD8, and CD4+ and CD8+ T cells were sorted on a FACSAria. From cysteine to phenylalanine, the CDR3 is 17 amino acids long. Only the CDR3 part of the read is kept: 51 bases, read in frame from the first base. V loses 0 bases of germline sequence and J loses 6 bases, and the interval between the two ends is 16 bases. CDR1 and CDR2, per the germline V gene, are SGHDT and YYEEEE. With respect to this clone: Its specific antigen is unknown. Per-base qualities were not stored, and no clone one base away is much larger.

Receptors were amplified or captured by the immunoSEQ multiplex PCR assay. To provide template for TCR sequencing, every sample had RNA extracted and reverse transcribed into cDNA. First-strand cDNA was synthesized using SuperScript III with a 2:1 mix of oligo-dT and random hexamers. A synthetic immune receptor repertoire was used to gauge amplification bias, and whatever bias remained was removed computationally. Per the authors' processing: Raw reads were preprocessed to remove errors, and CDR3 was defined by IMGT conventions from the conserved cysteine to phenylalanine. Clonality was computed as 1 minus the Shannon entropy, with the entropy normalized by log2 of the number of productive unique TCRs. Scalp TCRbeta sequences were cross-referenced with sorted blood CD4 and CD8 repertoires so that the CD4 or CD8 identity of scalp clones could be inferred. TCRdb's version of the immuneACCESS table is confined to in-frame rearrangements and falls short of the full clone set. An unresolved V gene accounts for under half of the shortfall where checked; the remainder is of unknown origin. V, J and clone size were drawn from that table, and D and trimming were deduced from the DNA. Here the sample has 100,000 to 150,000 clones; 49% occur a single time. The ten largest clones capture 15% to 20% of the sample.

The sequence derives from a human donor with alopecia areata. In this chain, TRBV5-6 is recombined with TRBJ1-6; the D gene is perhaps TRBD1, on 5 matching bases. Sequences were derived from CD8+ T cells sorted from blood, sampled at week 0. The DNA sequence follows: TGTGCCAGCAGCTTGGAGACGGCAGGGCCCATTAATTCACCCCTCCACTTT. Its amino acids are CASSLETAGPINSPLHF.